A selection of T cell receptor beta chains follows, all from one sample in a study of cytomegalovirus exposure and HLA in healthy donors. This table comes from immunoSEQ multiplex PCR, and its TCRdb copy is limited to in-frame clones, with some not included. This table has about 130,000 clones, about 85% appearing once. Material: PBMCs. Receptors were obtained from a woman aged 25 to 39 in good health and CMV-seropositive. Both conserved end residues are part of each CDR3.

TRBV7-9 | CASSQAETQYF
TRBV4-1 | CASSPRVWEAVGEQFF
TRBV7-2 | CASSPPGLGYTF
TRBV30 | CAWSRLTAKNIQYF
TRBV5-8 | CASSPDGGGTYNEQFF
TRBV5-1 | CASSLGAGGYNEQFF
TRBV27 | CASSLFQTDPYGYTF
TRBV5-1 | CASSLGAQGDTQYF
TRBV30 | CACTRSPGYGYTF
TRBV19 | CASSKGPGQGDRASNQPQHF
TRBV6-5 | CASSPGIQETQYF
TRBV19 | CASRRNPASAGSYNEQFF
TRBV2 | CASRDRGGYEQYF
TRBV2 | CASSEVPTGSGGYTF
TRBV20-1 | CSALRSLEQYF
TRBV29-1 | CSAGQGGNSPLHF
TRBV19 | CASSRWTVNYGYTF
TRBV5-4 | CASSLAGTGGETQYF
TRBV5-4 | CASRDSLETQYF
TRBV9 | CASSAWDGLAGPANEQFF
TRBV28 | CASSSVNGANVLTF
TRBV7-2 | CASSSGLGETQYF
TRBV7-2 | CASSLIYSQYF
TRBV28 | CASSWGADTQYF
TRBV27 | CASSPRTSGVWYNEQFF
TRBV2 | CASSYDRVGGELFF
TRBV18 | CASSPGQKNEQFF
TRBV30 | CAWSFLAGLTDTQYF
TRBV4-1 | CASSLGTFPGELFF
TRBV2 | CASTLGTIPLNEQFF
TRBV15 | CATSRDVGDSYEQYF
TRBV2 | CASSSERYNEQFF
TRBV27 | CASSLTGGDTGELFF
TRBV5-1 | CASSLRGFGTGELFF
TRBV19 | CASSISGVFGYTF
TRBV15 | CAIFEATSGELFF
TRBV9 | CASSDLGDRSRGNTIYF
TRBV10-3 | CAISSSTGGLHNEQFF
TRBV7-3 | CASSLGAVSGYTF
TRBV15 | CATSSPDTAGEKLFF
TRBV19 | CASSIGGQPQHF
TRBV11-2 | CASSLDRNQPQHF